The clone carrying this TCR beta chain was detected only once. The data stem from a study of blood T cell repertoires in COVID-19. Here immunoSEQ multiplex PCR was the method, and the copy in TCRdb shows in-frame clones only, minus some. The table has about 300,000 clones, approximately 88% seen once. From germline, CDR1 is SNHLY and CDR2 FYNNEI. The CDR3 loop spans 15 amino acids. V lost 4 bases, J lost 7 bases, and 11 bases stayed unmatched. This clonotype was obtained from a woman aged 40 to 50 who had recovered from COVID-19. Sequencing input: PBMCs or T cells enriched from blood (not recorded which). The rearrangement links TRBV2 to TRBJ1-2; 8 positions match TRBD1. CDR3 region: CASSVGQGSDIGYTF. In nucleotides, the CDR3 is TGTGCCAGCAGTGTCGGACAGGGAAGTGATATTGGCTACACCTTC.